A selection of T cell receptor beta chains follows, all from one sample in a study of sequential checkpoint blockade in melanoma. Assay used: immunoSEQ multiplex PCR; TCRdb lists only in-frame clones, some missing. The sample yields roughly 34,000 clones, about 88% seen once. This sample comprised CD8+ T cells sorted from blood (inferred from file names), obtained from a patient given nivolumab and ipilimumab in sequence. All receptors come from a human donor with melanoma. Each CDR3 is given with its conserved first and last residue. Each record gives: J gene, clone size, D gene, V gene, CDR3 DNA, CDR3 protein. The D gene is left open where the match is weak. Size is stated for part of the rows, as once, few or many counts, or as a class when the clone is expanded.

TRBJ2-5	.	.	TRBV27	TGTGCCAGCGCCCACGGGGGTCGAATGGAGACCCAGTACTTC	CASAHGGRMETQYF
TRBJ2-1	once	.	TRBV2	TGTGCCAGCACGGTCACCGGGAATGAGCAGTTCTTC	CASTVTGNEQFF
TRBJ1-1	.	.	TRBV19	TGTGCCAGTAGTATAAACACGAACACTGAAGCTTTCTTT	CASSINTNTEAFF
TRBJ2-7	few	TRBD2	TRBV5-1	TGCGCCAGCAGCTTCGGTCTAGCGGAACTATACGAGCAGTACTTC	CASSFGLAELYEQYF
TRBJ2-5	.	TRBD2	TRBV7-8	TGTGCCAGCAGCCCCAGACTAGCGGGGGGACCTCAAGAGACCCAGTACTTC	CASSPRLAGGPQETQYF
TRBJ2-7	.	.	TRBV10-3	TGTGCCATCAGCCTTACAGGGTTCGACGAGCAGTACTTC	CAISLTGFDEQYF
TRBJ2-2	.	TRBD2	TRBV28	TGTGCCAGCAGTGGGACTAGCGGGAGAAGTCGGGGAGGGGTTTACACCGGGGAGCTGTTTTTT	CASSGTSGRSRGGVYTGELFF
TRBJ2-2	large	TRBD2	TRBV5-4	TGTGCCAGCAGCTCTAGCGGGGGGGTTGCCGGGGAGCTGTTTTTT	CASSSSGGVAGELFF
TRBJ2-7	.	TRBD2	TRBV7-8	TGTGCCAGCAGCAGGGGACTAGCGGGGGATTACGAGCAGTACTTC	CASSRGLAGDYEQYF
TRBJ2-7	.	.	TRBV7-9	TGTGCCAGCAGCCTCGGACAGCTCTACGAGCAGTACTTC	CASSLGQLYEQYF
TRBJ2-7	.	TRBD2	TRBV2	TGTGCCAGCAGTGGGGAGGGGCGCGGGGAGCAGTACTTC	CASSGEGRGEQYF
TRBJ2-5	.	TRBD1	TRBV19	TGTGCCAGTACCCTGAGCACAGGGGGTAGGGAGACCCAGTACTTC	CASTLSTGGRETQYF
TRBJ2-1	.	TRBD2	TRBV6-1	TGTGCCAGCAGCGAACCTAGCGGGGGGGCCGGGGAGCAGTTCTTC	CASSEPSGGAGEQFF
TRBJ1-6	.	.	TRBV28	TGTGCCAGCAGCCCACAGAGCTCCTATAATTCACCCCTCCACTTT	CASSPQSSYNSPLHF
TRBJ1-5	.	TRBD1	TRBV29-1	TGCAGCGTTGAAGAGGGGACAGGGTGGAATCAGCCCCAGCATTTT	CSVEEGTGWNQPQHF
TRBJ1-5	.	TRBD1	TRBV6-5	TGTGCCAGCAGTTACTCAGGGGGCTGGCCCCAGCATTTT	CASSYSGGWPQHF
TRBJ1-4	.	.	TRBV5-6	TGTGCCAGCAGCTTGGCTGACGGGTTTGAAAAACTGTTTTTT	CASSLADGFEKLFF
TRBJ2-1	few	TRBD2	TRBV6-5	TGTGCCAGCAGTTGGGGACTAGAGGGCAATGAGCAGTTCTTC	CASSWGLEGNEQFF
TRBJ2-2	.	.	TRBV4-3	TGCGCCAGCAGCCAAGTTTGGGGGCTTACCGGGGAGCTGTTTTTT	CASSQVWGLTGELFF
TRBJ2-7	once	.	TRBV18	TGTGCCAGCTCACCACTTACAGGGAGCTCCTACGAGCAGTACTTC	CASSPLTGSSYEQYF
TRBJ2-7	.	TRBD2	TRBV10-3	TGTGCCATCAGCGCCCCGGGACTAGGGGACTACGAGCAGTACTTC	CAISAPGLGDYEQYF
TRBJ1-1	.	TRBD1	TRBV13	TGTGCCAGCAGCCCGCGAGGCGACAGGGGGAACACTGAAGCTTTCTTT	CASSPRGDRGNTEAFF
TRBJ2-7	.	TRBD1	TRBV5-4	TGTGCCAGCAGCCCGGTGACAGGGGGGGATTACGAGCAGTACTTC	CASSPVTGGDYEQYF
TRBJ2-7	.	.	TRBV28	TGTGCCACCCCGGGCAGGGACGAGCAGTACTTC	CATPGRDEQYF
TRBJ1-5	.	.	TRBV7-8	TGTGCCAGTCGAACAGGTTTTAATCAGCCCCAGCATTTT	CASRTGFNQPQHF
TRBJ2-3	once	.	TRBV11-2	TGTGCCAGCAGCGAGGGACTTCCTCTAGATACGCAGTATTTT	CASSEGLPLDTQYF
TRBJ2-7	.	.	TRBV27	TGTGCCAGCAGCCTAGGGGGCGGGGGGGAGCAGTACTTC	CASSLGGGGEQYF
TRBJ2-7	.	.	TRBV7-9	TGTGCCAGCAGCATCGGTGGCGAGCAGTACTTC	CASSIGGEQYF
TRBJ2-7	.	.	TRBV7-8	TGTGCCGTTTCGGAGGGTAGGGCCTACGAGCAGTACTTC	CAVSEGRAYEQYF
TRBJ2-5	.	TRBD1	TRBV7-9	TGTGCCAGCAGCGCCCCCACAGGGGACCAGTACTTC	CASSAPTGDQYF
TRBJ1-2	.	.	TRBV9	TGTGCCAGCAGCAGGGACATTCGCTACACCTTC	CASSRDIRYTF
TRBJ2-7	.	.	TRBV4-1	TGCGCCAGCAGCCAAGAGCTCACAAAATACGAGCAGTACTTC	CASSQELTKYEQYF
TRBJ1-2	once	.	TRBV30	TGTGCCTGTACAGGGTGGCCCTATGGCTACACCTTC	CACTGWPYGYTF
TRBJ2-2	.	.	TRBV6-5	TGTGCCAGCAGTTACTGGCAGGTATCCGGGGAGCTGTTTTTT	CASSYWQVSGELFF
TRBJ2-7	.	TRBD2	TRBV19	TGTGCCAGTAGTATAGGGCCATCGGGAGGGCACTACGAGCAGTACTTC	CASSIGPSGGHYEQYF
TRBJ1-2	.	TRBD1	TRBV10-2	TGCGCCAGCAGTGACTGGGACAGGGTGTATGGCTACACCTTC	CASSDWDRVYGYTF
TRBJ2-4	.	.	TRBV27	TGTGCCAGCAGTACGTCAGGGTTGAACATTCAGTACTTC	CASSTSGLNIQYF
TRBJ2-3	.	.	TRBV5-1	TGCGCCAGCAGCTTGTGGGGGGATGGAACAGATACGCAGTATTTT	CASSLWGDGTDTQYF
TRBJ1-2	few	.	TRBV4-3	TGCGCCAGCAGCCAAGTCTACGGGGAGGGGAACTATGGCTACACCTTC	CASSQVYGEGNYGYTF
TRBJ2-3	.	.	TRBV7-9	TGTGCCAGCAGCTTAGTTCTGCGGGCGGTAGATACGCAGTATTTT	CASSLVLRAVDTQYF
TRBJ2-7	.	TRBD1	TRBV7-9	TGTGCCAGCAGTTCCGGGACAGGGCCCTGGGACGAGCAGTACTTC	CASSSGTGPWDEQYF
TRBJ2-2	.	.	TRBV13	TGTGCCAGCAGCCCCGGCGGGCCCGGGGAGCTGTTTTTT	CASSPGGPGELFF
TRBJ1-2	.	.	TRBV6-5	TGTGCCAGCAGCAAGGGGAGGGGGGGCTACACCTTC	CASSKGRGGYTF
TRBJ2-3	few	.	TRBV11-2	TGTGCCAGCAGCTTAGCGCTAACTAGCACAGATACGCAGTATTTT	CASSLALTSTDTQYF
TRBJ2-1	.	.	TRBV19	TGTGCCAGTAGTTTTGTTTTGGACAGCTACAATGAGCAGTTCTTC	CASSFVLDSYNEQFF
TRBJ1-1	.	.	TRBV4-1	TGCGCCAGCAGCCAAGGAGGTGGAGCAATGAACACTGAAGCTTTCTTT	CASSQGGGAMNTEAFF
TRBJ2-7	.	.	TRBV21-1	TGCCCCGTTCCCCCCCCGGGAGGGCACTACGAGCAGTACTTC	CPVPPPGGHYEQYF
TRBJ2-2	.	TRBD1	TRBV25-1	TGTGCCAGCAGTGAAATTGGGGACAGCCCTGCCACCGGGGAGCTGTTTTTT	CASSEIGDSPATGELFF
TRBJ1-1	.	.	TRBV6-5	TGTGCCAGCAGTTACAGGGAGGGGAACACTGAAGCTTTCTTT	CASSYREGNTEAFF
TRBJ2-3	.	.	TRBV7-7	TGTGCCAGCAGCTTAGGTAGAGCCAGCACAGATACGCAGTATTTT	CASSLGRASTDTQYF
TRBJ2-7	.	.	TRBV11-2	TGTGCCAGCAGCTTAGGGGTAGGACATCCCTACGAGCAGTACTTC	CASSLGVGHPYEQYF
TRBJ2-7	.	.	TRBV5-1	TGCGCCAGCAGCTTGGAATCCCAGGGGGGACCTTACGAGCAGTACTTC	CASSLESQGGPYEQYF
TRBJ2-1	.	.	TRBV7-9	TGTGCCAGCAGCTTAGCGCTAGAGTTCAATGAGCAGTTCTTC	CASSLALEFNEQFF
TRBJ2-2	.	TRBD1	TRBV25-1	TGTGCCAGCAGTGAGTCGGTCGACAGGGGGAGGCACGGGGAGCTGTTTTTT	CASSESVDRGRHGELFF
TRBJ2-7	.	.	TRBV7-9	TGTGCCAGCAGCTTTGGGGGGGGCCCCCTTTACGAGCAGTACTTC	CASSFGGGPLYEQYF
TRBJ2-7	.	.	TRBV5-4	TGTGCCAGCAGCTTGGGCGTATCCTACGAGCAGTACTTC	CASSLGVSYEQYF
TRBJ2-1	once	.	TRBV4-2	TGTGCCAGCAGCCAAGAGGTGTGGGCAGGGGAAGGGAATGAGCAGTTCTTC	CASSQEVWAGEGNEQFF
TRBJ2-7	medium-sized	TRBD1	TRBV19	TGTGCCAGTAGTATAGGGGGGACAGCCTACGAGCAGTACTTC	CASSIGGTAYEQYF
TRBJ2-5	.	.	TRBV7-8	TGTGCCAGCAGCTTCGCTGGGGCGGAAGAGACCCAGTACTTC	CASSFAGAEETQYF
TRBJ1-2	.	TRBD1	TRBV28	TGTGCCAGCAGCCCTCAGGGGGCGGGGGGCTACACCTTC	CASSPQGAGGYTF